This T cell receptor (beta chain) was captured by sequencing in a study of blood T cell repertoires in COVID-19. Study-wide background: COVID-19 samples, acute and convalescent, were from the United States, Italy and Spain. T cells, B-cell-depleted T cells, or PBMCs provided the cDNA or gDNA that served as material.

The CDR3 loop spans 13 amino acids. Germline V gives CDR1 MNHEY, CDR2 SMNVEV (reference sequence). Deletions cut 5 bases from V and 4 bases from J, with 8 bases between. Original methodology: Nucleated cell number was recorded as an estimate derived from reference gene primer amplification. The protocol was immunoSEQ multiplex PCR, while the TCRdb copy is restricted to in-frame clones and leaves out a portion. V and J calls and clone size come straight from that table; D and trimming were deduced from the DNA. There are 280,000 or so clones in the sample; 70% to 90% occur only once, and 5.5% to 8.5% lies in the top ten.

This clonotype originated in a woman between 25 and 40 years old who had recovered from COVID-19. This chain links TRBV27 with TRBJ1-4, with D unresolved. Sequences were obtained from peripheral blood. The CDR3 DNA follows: TGTGCCAGCAGTACCAGTATTAATGAAAAACTGTTTTTT. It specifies CASSTSINEKLFF.